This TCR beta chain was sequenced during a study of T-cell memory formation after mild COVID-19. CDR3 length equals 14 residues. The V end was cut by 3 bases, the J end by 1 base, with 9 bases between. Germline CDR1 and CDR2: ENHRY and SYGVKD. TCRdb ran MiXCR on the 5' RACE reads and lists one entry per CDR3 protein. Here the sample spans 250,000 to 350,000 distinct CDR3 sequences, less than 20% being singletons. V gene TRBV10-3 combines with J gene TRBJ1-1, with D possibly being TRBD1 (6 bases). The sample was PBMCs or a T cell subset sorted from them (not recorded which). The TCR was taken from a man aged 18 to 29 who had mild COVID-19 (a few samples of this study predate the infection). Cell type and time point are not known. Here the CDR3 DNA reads TGTGCCATCAGTGACCGGGACAAGAACACTGAAGCTTTCTTT. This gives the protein CAISDRDKNTEAFF.